The clone carrying this T cell receptor (beta chain) appeared a single time. These data come from a study of glioma-infiltrating T cells. TCR alpha and beta CDR3 regions were amplified from RNA using iRepertoire nested multiplex PCR. For one-step reverse transcription and amplification, roughly 95-400 ng of tissue mRNA or PBMC total RNA was used. Using its own MiXCR run on the multiplex PCR reads, TCRdb lists one record per CDR3 protein. This table has around 130,000 distinct CDR3 sequences, under 25% appearing once. From germline, CDR1 is MNHEY and CDR2 SVGAGI. CDR3 length equals 16 residues. V was trimmed by 0 bases and J by 7 bases, leaving 16 bases between them.

The receptor's source is a human donor with low-grade glioma or glioblastoma, undergoing nonglioma brain surgery, or in good health (not recorded which). Sample: glioma tissue, nonneoplastic brain tissue, or PBMCs (not recorded which). This chain uses TRBV6-5 with TRBJ2-1; TRBD1 might be the D (5 bases). This CDR3 is CASSYSPSWGKNEQFF. As DNA, the CDR3 is TGTGCCAGCAGTTACTCCCCCTCGTGGGGCAAAAATGAGCAGTTCTTC.